Shown below are 5 T cell receptor beta chains from a single sample sequenced in a study of blood T cell repertoires in COVID-19. Profiling relied on immunoSEQ multiplex PCR, and the TCRdb table lists in-frame clones only, not all of them. The data hold tens of thousands of clones, with 80% to 90% observed a single time. Specimen: peripheral blood. The receptors shown here come from a man aged 80 or over with COVID-19, enrolled during active disease.

The gene calls are TRBV11-2 and TRBJ2-2, with 8 bases fitting TRBD2. After removal of 7 bases from V and 5 bases from J, the junction contained 9 bases not matched to a gene. CDR1 and CDR2 from the germline V gene are SGHAT and FQNNGV. There are 15 residues in the CDR3. CDR3 DNA sequence: TGTGCCAGCACCCTGTGGCGGGGGGATACCGGGGAGCTGTTTTTT. Translated: CASTLWRGDTGELFF.

This chain links TRBV5-1 with TRBJ2-2, with 9 bases lining up with TRBD2. Germline V gene lookup returns CDR1 SGHRS and CDR2 YFSETQ. V lost 3 bases to trimming and J lost 5 bases; unmatched junction nucleotides: 5. CDR3 length equals 15 residues. The CDR3 sequence is CASSWASGDTGELFF. CDR3 bases: TGCGCCAGCAGCTGGGCTAGCGGGGATACCGGGGAGCTGTTTTTT.

This chain links TRBV6-4 with TRBJ2-2, with D perhaps matching TRBD1 (6 bases). Germline V lookup: CDR1 MRHNA, CDR2 SNTAGT. V lost 0 bases, J lost 1 base, and 18 bases lay in between. The CDR3 totals 19 residues. The CDR3 spells CASSDSVIAGGLNTGELFF. CDR3 DNA sequence: TGTGCCAGCAGTGACTCCGTAATAGCTGGGGGCCTGAACACCGGGGAGCTGTTTTTT.

This clone has just one count. The rearrangement joins TRBV18 to TRBJ1-2; D might be TRBD1 (5 bases). V was shortened by 3 bases and J by 6 bases, with 23 bases between the two germline ends. CDR3 length: 17 amino acids. The germline V gene has CDR1 KGHSH and CDR2 LQKENI. CDR3 coding DNA: TGTGCCAGCTCACCGCCTCTACAGGCCCCTTTGGGGAATGGCTACACCTTC. Protein: CASSPPLQAPLGNGYTF.

The chain employs TRBV14 and TRBJ2-7; D is perhaps TRBD1 (5 bases). Germline assignment: CDR1 SGHDN and CDR2 FVKESK. CDR3 length: 13 residues. Trimming stripped 2 bases from V and 0 bases from J, with 5 bases between. CDR3 nucleotides: TGTGCCAGCAGCCAAAGGGGCTCCTACGAGCAGTACTTC. Residues: CASSQRGSYEQYF.